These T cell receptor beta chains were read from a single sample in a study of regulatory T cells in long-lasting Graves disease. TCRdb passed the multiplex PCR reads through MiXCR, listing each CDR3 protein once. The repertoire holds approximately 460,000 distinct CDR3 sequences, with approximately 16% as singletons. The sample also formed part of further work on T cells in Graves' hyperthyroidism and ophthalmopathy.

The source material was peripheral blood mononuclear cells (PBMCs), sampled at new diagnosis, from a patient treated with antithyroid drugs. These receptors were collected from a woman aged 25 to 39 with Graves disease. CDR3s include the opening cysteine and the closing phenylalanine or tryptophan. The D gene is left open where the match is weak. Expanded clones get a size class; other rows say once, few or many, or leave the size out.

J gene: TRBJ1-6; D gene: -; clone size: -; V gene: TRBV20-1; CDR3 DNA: TGCAGTGCTAGAGGAGGGAAATACTCCTATAATTCACCCCTCCACTTT; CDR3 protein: CSARGGKYSYNSPLHF
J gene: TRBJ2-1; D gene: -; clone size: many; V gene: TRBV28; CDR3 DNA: TGTGCCAGCAGTAATTGGAGGAATGAGCAGTTCTTC; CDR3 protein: CASSNWRNEQFF
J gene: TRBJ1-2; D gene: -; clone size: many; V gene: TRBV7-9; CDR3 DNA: TGTGCCAGCAGCATATCGGACGGGGGCAATGGCTACACCTTC; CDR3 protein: CASSISDGGNGYTF
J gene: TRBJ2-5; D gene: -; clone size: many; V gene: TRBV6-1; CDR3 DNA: TGTGCCACCAATCCTTCAGGGTCATCCCAGTACTTC; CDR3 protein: CATNPSGSSQYF
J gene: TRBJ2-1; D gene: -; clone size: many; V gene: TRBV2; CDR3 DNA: TGTGCCAGCGACCCGGGATACAATGAGCAGTTCTTC; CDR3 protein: CASDPGYNEQFF
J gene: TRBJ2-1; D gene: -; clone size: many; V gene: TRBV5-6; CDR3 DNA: TGTGCCAGCAGCTTCCCGGGCATAACCTACAATGAGCAGTTCTTC; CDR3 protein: CASSFPGITYNEQFF
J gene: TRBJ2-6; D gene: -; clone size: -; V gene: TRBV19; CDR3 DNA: TGTGCCAGTAGTATTCTGGGATTTGGGGCCAACGTCCTGACTTTC; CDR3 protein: CASSILGFGANVLTF
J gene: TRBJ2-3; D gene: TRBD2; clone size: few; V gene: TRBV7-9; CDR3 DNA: TGTGCCAGCAGCAATAGCGGGAGGCCCTCGGATACGCAGTATTTT; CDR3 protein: CASSNSGRPSDTQYF
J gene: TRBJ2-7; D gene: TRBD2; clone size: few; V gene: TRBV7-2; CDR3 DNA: TGTGTCAGCAGCTTAGCAGTGGGAGGGCCGGCGAACGACGAGCAGTACTTC; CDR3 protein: CVSSLAVGGPANDEQYF
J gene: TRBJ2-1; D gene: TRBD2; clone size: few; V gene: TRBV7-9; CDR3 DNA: TGTGCCAGCAGCCCGAGTCTACTAGCGTACGGGAGGGAAAACAATGAGCAGCTCTTC; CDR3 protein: CASSPSLLAYGRENNEQLF
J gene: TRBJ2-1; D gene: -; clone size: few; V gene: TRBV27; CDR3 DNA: TGTGCCACTCGACCTGGCGGAGCAAGAAACAATGAGCAGTTCTTC; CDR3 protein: CATRPGGARNNEQFF
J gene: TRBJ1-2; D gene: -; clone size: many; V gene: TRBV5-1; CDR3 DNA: TGCGCCAGCAGCTTGGAGTGGGCCACCTATGGCTACACCTTC; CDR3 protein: CASSLEWATYGYTF
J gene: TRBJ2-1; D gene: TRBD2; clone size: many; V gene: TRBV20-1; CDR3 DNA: TGCAGTGCTAGATTGCTAGCGGGAGCGCTCGTCCATGAGCAGTTCTTC; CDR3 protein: CSARLLAGALVHEQFF
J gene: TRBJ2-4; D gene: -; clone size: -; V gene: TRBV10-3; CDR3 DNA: TGTGCCATCAGTGAGTTAGGCCAAGGGGGAGTAGACATTCAGTACTTC; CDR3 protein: CAISELGQGGVDIQYF
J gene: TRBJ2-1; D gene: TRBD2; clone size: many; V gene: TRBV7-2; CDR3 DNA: TGTGCCAGCAGCTTAGTAGCGGGAGTAGGAAATGAGCAGTTCTTC; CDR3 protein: CASSLVAGVGNEQFF
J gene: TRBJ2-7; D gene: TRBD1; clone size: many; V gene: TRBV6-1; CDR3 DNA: TGTGCCAGCAGGCTACGCCCGGGACAGTCCTACGAGCAGTACTTC; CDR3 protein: CASRLRPGQSYEQYF
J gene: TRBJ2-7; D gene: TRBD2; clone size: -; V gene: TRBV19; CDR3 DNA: TGTGCCAGTAGTATAGCTAGCGGGGACCCCTACGAGCAGTACTTC; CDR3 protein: CASSIASGDPYEQYF
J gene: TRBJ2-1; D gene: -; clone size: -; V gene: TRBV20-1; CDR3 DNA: TGCAGTGCTAGAGGTGAGGACACCTACAATGAGCAGTTCTTC; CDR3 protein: CSARGEDTYNEQFF
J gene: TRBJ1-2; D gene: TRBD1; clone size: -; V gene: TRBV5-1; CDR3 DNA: TGCGCCAGCAGCTTAGCAGGGGGTAACTATGGCTGCACCTTC; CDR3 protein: CASSLAGGNYGCTF
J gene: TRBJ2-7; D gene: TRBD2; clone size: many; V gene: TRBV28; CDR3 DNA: TGTGCCAGCGAGCGGGGTACCTACGAGCAGTACTTC; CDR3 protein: CASERGTYEQYF
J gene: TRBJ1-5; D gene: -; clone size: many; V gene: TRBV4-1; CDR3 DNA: TGCGCCAGCAGCCAGAACAGGGAGACGCGCAATCAGCCCCAGCATTTT; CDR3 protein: CASSQNRETRNQPQHF
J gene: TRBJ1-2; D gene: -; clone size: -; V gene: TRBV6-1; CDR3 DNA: TGTGCCAGCGCGGCACAGCTTGGGGTTGATGGCTACACCTTC; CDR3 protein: CASAAQLGVDGYTF
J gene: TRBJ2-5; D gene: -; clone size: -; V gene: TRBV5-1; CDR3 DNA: TGCGCCAGCAGCTTGGGAGCCAGCCAAGAGACCCAGTACTTC; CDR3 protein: CASSLGASQETQYF
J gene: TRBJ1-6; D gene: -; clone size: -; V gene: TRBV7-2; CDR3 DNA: TGTGCCAGCAGCGCACTGTCGAGTAATTCACCCCTCCACTTT; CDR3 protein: CASSALSSNSPLHF
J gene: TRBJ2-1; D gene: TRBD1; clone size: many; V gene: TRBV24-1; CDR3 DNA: TGTGCCACCAGTGATCAACCGGGACAGGGGGTTTCCTACAATGAGCAGTTCTTC; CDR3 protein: CATSDQPGQGVSYNEQFF
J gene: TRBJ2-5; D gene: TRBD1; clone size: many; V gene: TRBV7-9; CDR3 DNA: TGTGCCAGCAGCCCGAGGGACAGGGCACGAGAGACCCAGTACTTC; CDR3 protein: CASSPRDRARETQYF
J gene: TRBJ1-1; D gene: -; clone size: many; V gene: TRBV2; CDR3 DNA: TGTGCCAGCTTTGGGGGGGAGGGAGCTTTCTTT; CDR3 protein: CASFGGEGAFF
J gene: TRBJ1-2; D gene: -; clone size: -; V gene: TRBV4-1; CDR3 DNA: TGCGCCAGCAGCCCCATGTTCTTGTTTGGCTACACCTTC; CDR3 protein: CASSPMFLFGYTF